What follows are 17 T cell receptor beta chains derived from one specimen sequenced in a study of early T cells in non-severe SARS-CoV-2 infection. TCRdb analysed the 5' RACE reads with MiXCR anew, one entry per CDR3 protein. The sample shows 75,000 to 90,000 distinct CDR3 sequences, around 6% of them seen only once. Material: whole blood. The receptors were sampled from an adult who was a healthcare worker with PCR-confirmed SARS-CoV-2 infection or an uninfected control (not recorded which).

CDR3 nucleotide sequence: TGTGCCAGCAGCTTATTTTCTGAGGGGCAGTTCTTC. It encodes CASSLFSEGQFF. V is TRBV7-6 and J is TRBJ2-1; possibly TRBD2 for D (5 bases). This CDR3 has 12 amino acids. Germline CDR1 and CDR2: SGHVS and FNYEAQ. The V and J ends lost 2 bases and 12 bases respectively, with 11 bases between them.

The V gene is TRBV5-5, the J gene TRBJ2-3; the D gene is possibly TRBD2 (5 bases). The CDR3 spans 17 residues. The V gene's germline CDR1 is SGHKS and CDR2 YYEKEE (reference sequence). V was cut by 4 bases and J by 4 bases, with 22 bases left in between. The CDR3: CASSKPSPQARADTQYF. Written as DNA, the CDR3 is TGTGCCAGCAGCAAACCATCCCCCCAAGCGCGGGCAGATACGCAGTATTTT. Full variable domain (missing parts from reference TRBV5-5 and TRBJ2-3): DAGVTQSPTHLIKTRGQQVTLRCSPISGHKSVSWYQQVLGQGPQFIFQYYEKEERGRGNFPDRFSARQFPNYSSELNVNALLLGDSALYLCASSKPSPQARADTQYFGPGTRLTVL.

The chain recombines TRBV10-3 with TRBJ2-3; perhaps TRBD2 as D (6 bases). CDR1 is ENHRY, CDR2 SYGVKD, per germline. The V gene lost 6 bases and the J gene lost 4 bases, with 14 bases spanning the gap. The CDR3 extends over 14 amino acids. This chain's CDR3 is CAISRQTSSDTQYF. CDR3 nucleotides: TGTGCCATCAGCCGCCAAACTAGCTCAGATACGCAGTATTTT.

This clonotype came up a few times. The chain joins TRBV6-6 to TRBJ1-4; D gene uncertain. Trimming shortened V by 6 bases and J by 4 bases, and 12 bases separated the two germline ends. CDR1 and CDR2 (germline): MNHNY, SVGAGI (reference sequence). This CDR3 has 14 amino acids. The CDR3 DNA sequence: TGTGCCAGCAGGAGCACCGGAGTTAATGAAAAACTGTTTTTT. Its translation is CASRSTGVNEKLFF.

The genes are TRBV7-9 and TRBJ2-7; D is unclear. This CDR3 has 14 residues. Trimming left V 5 bases short and J 2 bases short, with 13 bases between. Germline loops: CDR1 SEHNR, CDR2 FQNEAQ (reference sequence). The CDR3 loop is CASSTSGGPYEQYF. CDR3 DNA sequence: TGTGCCAGCAGCACCTCCGGCGGTCCCTACGAGCAGTACTTC. Together with reference TRBV7-9 and TRBJ2-7, the CDR3 gives the full variable domain: DTGVSQNPRHKITKRGQNVTFRCDPISEHNRLYWYRQTLGQGPEFLTYFQNEAQLEKSRLLSDRFSAERPKGSFSTLEIQRTEQGDSAMYLCASSTSGGPYEQYFGPGTRLTVT.

The genes are TRBV2 and TRBJ2-7, with 10 nucleotides matching TRBD1. The V gene's germline CDR1 is SNHLY and CDR2 FYNNEI. V was clipped by 3 bases and J by 3 bases; unmatched bases: 2. CDR3 size: 14 residues. CDR3 in DNA: TGTGCCAGCAGTGAGGACAGGGGGTACTACGAGCAGTACTTC. Its translation is CASSEDRGYYEQYF. The full variable domain, in which reference TRBV2 and TRBJ2-7 provide the parts outside the CDR3, is EPEVTQTPSHQVTQMGQEVILRCVPISNHLYFYWYRQILGQKVEFLVSFYNNEISEKSEIFDDQFSVERPDGSNFTLKIRSTKLEDSAMYFCASSEDRGYYEQYFGPGTRLTVT.

This chain links TRBV27 with TRBJ2-3; 8 nucleotides match TRBD1. The germline CDR1 and CDR2 sequences are MNHEY and SMNVEV (reference sequence). This CDR3 is built from 16 residues. V was pared by 8 bases and J by 1 base, with 11 bases of the junction left unmatched. The CDR3 protein is CASRKGQGRGTDTQYF. The CDR3 DNA is TGTGCCAGCCGCAAAGGACAGGGACGGGGCACAGATACGCAGTATTTT.

This clonotype was detected ten times or more. The chain carries TRBV12-3 or TRBV12-4 and TRBJ2-7; a possible D gene is TRBD1 (6 bases). This CDR3 region has 13 residues. V was trimmed by 3 bases and J by 3 bases, leaving 9 bases between them. CDR3 nucleotides: TGTGCCAGCAGTTTGAGCAGGGGCTACGAGCAGTACTTC. It encodes CASSLSRGYEQYF.

This rearrangement joins TRBV7-2 to TRBJ2-1; no clear D gene. V was clipped by 1 base and J by 8 bases, with 12 bases between them. Germline values: CDR1 SGHTA, CDR2 FQGNSA. The CDR3 consists of 14 residues. The CDR3 DNA reads as TGTGCCAGCAGCTTAGAGGCTAGTGGCGATGAGCAGTTCTTC. Translated: CASSLEASGDEQFF. Combining the CDR3 with reference TRBV7-2 and TRBJ2-1 gives the whole variable domain GAGVSQSPSNKVTEKGKDVELRCDPISGHTALYWYRQSLGQGLEFLIYFQGNSAPDKSGLPSDRFSAERTGGSVSTLTIQRTQQEDSAVYLCASSLEASGDEQFFGPGTRLTVL.

The table lists this clonotype with many counts. The CDR3: CSASGSGQTYEQYF. Written as DNA, the CDR3 is TGCAGTGCTAGCGGTAGCGGCCAGACCTACGAGCAGTACTTC. The chain couples TRBV20-1 to TRBJ2-7; D is possibly TRBD2 (6 bases). The CDR3 is 14 amino acids. Trimming cost V 3 bases and J 2 bases, with 14 bases left between them. The germline V gene encodes CDR1 DFQATT and CDR2 SNEGSKA (reference sequence).

There are a few counts of this clonotype. The chain uses TRBV7-2 and TRBJ1-6; D remains unclear. This CDR3 is 13 amino acids long. Trimming removed 1 base from V and 10 bases from J, with 8 bases in between. Germline loops: CDR1 SGHTA, CDR2 FQGNSA. CDR3 in DNA: TGTGCCAGCAGCTTAGATGTCCGGTCACCCCTCCACTTT. It encodes CASSLDVRSPLHF.

This clonotype has a count of ten or more. The genes are TRBV11-2 and TRBJ2-3; D may be TRBD2 (6 bases). CDR1 is SGHAT and CDR2 is FQNNGV in the germline V gene. The CDR3 is 15 residues long. The V gene lost 0 bases and the J gene lost 6 bases, with 13 bases spanning the gap. The CDR3 coding sequence is TGTGCCAGCAGCTTAGACGGGAGACGGGCTGATACGCAGTATTTT. Translating it yields CASSLDGRRADTQYF.

This clonotype was detected a few times. The V and J genes are TRBV7-9 and TRBJ1-2; TRBD1 is a possible D gene (5 bases). V was clipped by 5 bases and J by 5 bases, with 18 bases between them. The CDR3 covers 15 residues. The germline V gene encodes CDR1 SEHNR and CDR2 FQNEAQ (reference sequence). The CDR3 here is CASSGTRTPLYGYTF. The DNA of the CDR3 is TGTGCCAGCAGCGGGACCAGGACTCCCCTATATGGCTACACCTTC.

The sample holds many counts of this clonotype. The rearrangement uses TRBV5-1 and TRBJ2-7, with D tentatively TRBD2 (5 bases). This CDR3 is 16 amino acids long. CDR1 and CDR2 (germline): SGHRS, YFSETQ. V dropped 1 base and J dropped 0 bases, with 14 bases sitting between them. CDR3 loop: CASSLSGGFSSYEQYF. The CDR3 bases are TGCGCCAGCAGCTTGTCGGGCGGGTTTAGCTCCTACGAGCAGTACTTC.

The sample holds a few counts of this clonotype. The chain carries TRBV6-6 and TRBJ2-7; TRBD2 might be the D (5 bases). This CDR3 has 13 residues. The V end was cut by 2 bases, the J end by 3 bases, with 8 bases between. Germline-derived CDR1 and CDR2 are MNHNY and SVGAGI (reference sequence). For the CDR3, the DNA is TGTGCCAGCAGTTACCGCCGGGACTACGAGCAGTACTTC. As protein: CASSYRRDYEQYF.

The V gene is TRBV14, the J gene TRBJ1-6, with D unclear. This CDR3 is 15 amino acids long. V was pared by 4 bases and J by 5 bases, with 12 bases between. Germline values: CDR1 SGHDN, CDR2 FVKESK. Here the CDR3 reads CASSPAQANNSPLHF. DNA of the CDR3: TGTGCCAGCAGCCCCGCGCAGGCGAATAATTCACCCCTCCACTTT.

In this sample, this clonotype turned up a few times. The V and J genes are TRBV12-3 or TRBV12-4 and TRBJ1-2, with D unclear. The CDR3 totals 15 residues. The V gene lost 4 bases and the J gene lost 8 bases, with 20 bases spanning the gap. CDR3 in amino acids: CASSSDLVYHGGYTF. As DNA, the CDR3 is TGTGCCAGCAGTTCTGATTTGGTATACCATGGCGGCTACACCTTC.